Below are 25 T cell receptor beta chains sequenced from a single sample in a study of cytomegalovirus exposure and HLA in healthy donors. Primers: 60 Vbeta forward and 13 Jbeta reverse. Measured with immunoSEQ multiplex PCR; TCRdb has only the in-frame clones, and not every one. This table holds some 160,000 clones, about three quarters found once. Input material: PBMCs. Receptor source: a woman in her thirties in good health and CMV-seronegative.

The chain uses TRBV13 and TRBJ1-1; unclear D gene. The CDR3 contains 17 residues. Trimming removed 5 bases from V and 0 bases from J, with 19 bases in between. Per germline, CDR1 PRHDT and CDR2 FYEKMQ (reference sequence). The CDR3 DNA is TGTGCCAGCAGCCTGACCCCAGGAGGAGACATGAACACTGAAGCTTTCTTT. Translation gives CASSLTPGGDMNTEAFF.

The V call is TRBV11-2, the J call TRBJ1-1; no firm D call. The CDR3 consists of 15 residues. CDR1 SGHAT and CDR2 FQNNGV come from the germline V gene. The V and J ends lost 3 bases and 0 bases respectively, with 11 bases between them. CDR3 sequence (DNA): TGTGCCAGCAGCTTTACCCTTCGGGTGAACACTGAAGCTTTCTTT. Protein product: CASSFTLRVNTEAFF.

The CDR3 is CASSPRQEREKLFF. The DNA for the CDR3 is TGTGCCAGCAGCCCCCGACAGGAGAGGGAAAAACTGTTTTTT. This chain connects TRBV9 to TRBJ1-4; a possible D gene is TRBD1 (6 bases). The CDR3 runs 14 residues. CDR1 and CDR2 (germline): SGDLS, YYNGEE. V was shortened by 4 bases and J by 8 bases, with 15 bases between the two germline ends.

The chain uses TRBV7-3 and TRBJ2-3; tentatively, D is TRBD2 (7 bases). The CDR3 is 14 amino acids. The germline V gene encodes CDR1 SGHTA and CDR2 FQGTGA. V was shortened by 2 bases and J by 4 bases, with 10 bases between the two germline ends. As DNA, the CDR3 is TGTGCCAGCAGCTTAGGGGGGGCGGCAGATACGCAGTATTTT. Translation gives CASSLGGAADTQYF.

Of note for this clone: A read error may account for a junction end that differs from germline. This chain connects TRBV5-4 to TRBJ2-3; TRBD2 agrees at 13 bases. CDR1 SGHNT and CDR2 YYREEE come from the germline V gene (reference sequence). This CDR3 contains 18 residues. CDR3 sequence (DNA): TGTGCCAGCAGCGCGGGACTAGCGGGGACAACCCTTACAGCTACGCAGTATTTT. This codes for CASSAGLAGTTLTATQYF.

The CDR3 reads CASRPQGASNQPQHF. The CDR3 DNA is TGTGCCAGCAGGCCACAGGGTGCGAGCAATCAGCCCCAGCATTTT. The genes are TRBV27 and TRBJ1-5; possible D gene TRBD1, 6 bases. The V gene's germline CDR1 is MNHEY and CDR2 SMNVEV (reference sequence). The CDR3 contains 15 residues. Trimming stripped 6 bases from V and 1 base from J, with 13 bases between.

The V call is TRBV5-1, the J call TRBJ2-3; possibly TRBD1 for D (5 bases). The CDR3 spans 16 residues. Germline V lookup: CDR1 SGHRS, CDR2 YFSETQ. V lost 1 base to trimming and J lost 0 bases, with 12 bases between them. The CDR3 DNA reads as TGCGCCAGCAGCTTGAGGCAGTCAGGGAGCACAGATACGCAGTATTTT. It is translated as CASSLRQSGSTDTQYF.

CDR3 nucleotide sequence: TGTGCCAGCAGATTGCAGGGAGGCCCTTCGGGTGAGCAGTACTTC. Protein product: CASRLQGGPSGEQYF. The genes are TRBV2 and TRBJ2-7; tentative D call: TRBD2 (6 bases). The CDR3 runs 15 residues. The V gene's germline CDR1 is SNHLY and CDR2 FYNNEI. V lost 6 bases to trimming and J lost 7 bases, with 22 bases between them.

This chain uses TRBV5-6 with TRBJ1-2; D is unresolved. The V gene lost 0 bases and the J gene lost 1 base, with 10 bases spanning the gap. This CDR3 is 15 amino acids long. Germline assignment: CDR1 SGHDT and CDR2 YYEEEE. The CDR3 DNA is TGTGCCAGCAGCTTGGGCGGAGGCCTTAACTATGGCTACACCTTC. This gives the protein CASSLGGGLNYGYTF.

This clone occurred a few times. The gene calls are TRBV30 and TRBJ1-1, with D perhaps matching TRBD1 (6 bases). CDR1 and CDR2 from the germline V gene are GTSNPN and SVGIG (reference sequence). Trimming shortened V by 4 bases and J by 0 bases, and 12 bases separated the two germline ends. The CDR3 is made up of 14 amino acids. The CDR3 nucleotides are TGTGCCTGGATTCGGACAGCAATGAACACTGAAGCTTTCTTT. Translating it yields CAWIRTAMNTEAFF.

CDR3 nucleotide sequence: TGCGCCAGCAGCTTAGGGGATAGCTCCTACAATGAGCAGTTCTTC. This translates into CASSLGDSSYNEQFF. The chain uses TRBV5-1 and TRBJ2-1, with a possible D match to TRBD1 (5 bases). There are 15 residues in the CDR3. Trimming pared 2 bases from V and 0 bases from J, leaving 9 bases between. CDR1 is SGHRS and CDR2 is YFSETQ in the germline V gene. The entire variable domain, with the rest obtained from reference TRBV5-1 and TRBJ2-1, is as follows: KAGVTQTPRYLIKTRGQQVTLSCSPISGHRSVSWYQQTPGQGLQFLFEYFSETQRNKGNFPGRFSGRQFSNSRSEMNVSTLELGDSALYLCASSLGDSSYNEQFFGPGTRLTVL.

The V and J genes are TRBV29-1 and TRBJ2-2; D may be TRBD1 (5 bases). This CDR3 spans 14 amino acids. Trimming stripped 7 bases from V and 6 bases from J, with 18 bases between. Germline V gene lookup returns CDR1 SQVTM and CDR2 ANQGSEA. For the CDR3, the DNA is TGCAGCGCTTTCAGGGTCCAAGGGGCCGGGGAGCTGTTTTTT. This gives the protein CSAFRVQGAGELFF.

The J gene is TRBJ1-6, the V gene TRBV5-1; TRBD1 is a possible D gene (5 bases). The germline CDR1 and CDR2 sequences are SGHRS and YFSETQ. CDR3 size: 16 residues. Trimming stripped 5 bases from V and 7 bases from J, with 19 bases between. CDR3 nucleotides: TGCGCCAGCAGTGGGAGAATCGGGACTTCCAATTCACCCCTCCACTTT. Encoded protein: CASSGRIGTSNSPLHF.

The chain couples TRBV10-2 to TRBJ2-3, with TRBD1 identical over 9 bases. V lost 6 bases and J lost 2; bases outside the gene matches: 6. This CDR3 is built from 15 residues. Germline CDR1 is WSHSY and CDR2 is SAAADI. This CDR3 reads CASRDRGFNTDTQYF. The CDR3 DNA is TGCGCCAGCAGGGACAGGGGTTTCAACACAGATACGCAGTATTTT.

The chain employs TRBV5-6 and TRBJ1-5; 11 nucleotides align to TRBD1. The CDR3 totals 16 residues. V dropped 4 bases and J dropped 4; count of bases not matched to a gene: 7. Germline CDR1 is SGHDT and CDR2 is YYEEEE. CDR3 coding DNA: TGTGCCAGCAGCGCGGACAGGGGGCTGACGAATCAGCCCCAGCATTTT. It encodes CASSADRGLTNQPQHF.

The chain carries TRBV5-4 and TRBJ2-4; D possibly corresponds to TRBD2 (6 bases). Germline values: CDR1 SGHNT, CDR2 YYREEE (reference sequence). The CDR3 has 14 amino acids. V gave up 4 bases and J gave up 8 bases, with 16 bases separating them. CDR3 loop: CASSDQGGLDIQYF. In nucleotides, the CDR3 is TGTGCCAGCAGCGATCAGGGAGGCCTTGACATTCAGTACTTC.

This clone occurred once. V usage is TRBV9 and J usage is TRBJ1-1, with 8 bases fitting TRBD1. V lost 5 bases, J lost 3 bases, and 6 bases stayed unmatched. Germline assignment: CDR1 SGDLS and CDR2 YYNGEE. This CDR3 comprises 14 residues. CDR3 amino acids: CASSPGQGDTEAFF. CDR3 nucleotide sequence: TGTGCCAGCAGTCCAGGACAGGGAGACACTGAAGCTTTCTTT.

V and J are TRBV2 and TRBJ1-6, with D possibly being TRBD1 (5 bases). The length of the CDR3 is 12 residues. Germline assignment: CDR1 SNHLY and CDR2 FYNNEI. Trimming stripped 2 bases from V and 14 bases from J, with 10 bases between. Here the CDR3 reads CASSERDWALHF. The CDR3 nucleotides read TGTGCCAGCAGTGAACGGGACTGGGCCCTCCACTTT.

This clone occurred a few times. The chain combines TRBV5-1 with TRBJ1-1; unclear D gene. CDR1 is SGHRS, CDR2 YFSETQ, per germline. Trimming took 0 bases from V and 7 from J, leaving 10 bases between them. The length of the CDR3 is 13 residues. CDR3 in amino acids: CASSLGHRDEAFF. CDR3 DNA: TGCGCCAGCAGCTTGGGACACCGAGATGAAGCTTTCTTT.

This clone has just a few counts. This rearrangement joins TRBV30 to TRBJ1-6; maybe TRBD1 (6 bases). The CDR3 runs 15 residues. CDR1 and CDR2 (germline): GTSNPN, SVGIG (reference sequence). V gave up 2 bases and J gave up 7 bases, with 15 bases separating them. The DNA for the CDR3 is TGTGCCTGGAGTTCTCCCCCAGGGGAGAATTCACCCCTCCACTTT. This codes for CAWSSPPGENSPLHF.

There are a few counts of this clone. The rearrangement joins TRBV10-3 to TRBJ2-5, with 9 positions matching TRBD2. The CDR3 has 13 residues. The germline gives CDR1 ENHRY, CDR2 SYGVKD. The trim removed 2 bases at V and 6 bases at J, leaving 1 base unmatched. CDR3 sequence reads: CAISEGLAKTQYF. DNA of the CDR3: TGTGCCATCAGTGAGGGACTAGCGAAGACCCAGTACTTC.

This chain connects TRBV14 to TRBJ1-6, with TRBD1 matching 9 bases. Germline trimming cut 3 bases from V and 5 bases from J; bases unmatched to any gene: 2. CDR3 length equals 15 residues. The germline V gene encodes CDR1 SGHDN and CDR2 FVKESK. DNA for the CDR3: TGTGCCAGCAGCCAGTGGACAGGGGATAATTCACCCCTCCACTTT. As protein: CASSQWTGDNSPLHF.

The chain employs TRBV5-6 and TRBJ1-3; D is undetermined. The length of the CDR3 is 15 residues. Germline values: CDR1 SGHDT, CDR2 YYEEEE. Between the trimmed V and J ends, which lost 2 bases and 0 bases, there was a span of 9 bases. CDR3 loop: CASSFISRSGNTIYF. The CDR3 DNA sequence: TGTGCCAGCAGCTTCATAAGCCGCTCTGGAAACACCATATATTTT.

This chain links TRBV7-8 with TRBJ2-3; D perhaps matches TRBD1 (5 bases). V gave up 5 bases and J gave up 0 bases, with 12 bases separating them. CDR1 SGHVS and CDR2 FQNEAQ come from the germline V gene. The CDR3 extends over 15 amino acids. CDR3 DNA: TGTGCCAGCAGCACCCGACAGATAAGCACAGATACGCAGTATTTT. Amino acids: CASSTRQISTDTQYF.

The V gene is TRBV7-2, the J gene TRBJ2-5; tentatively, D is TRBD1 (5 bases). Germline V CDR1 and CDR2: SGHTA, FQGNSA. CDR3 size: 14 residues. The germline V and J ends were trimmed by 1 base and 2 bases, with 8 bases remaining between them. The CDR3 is CASSLGGNQETQYF. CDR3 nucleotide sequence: TGTGCCAGCAGCTTAGGGGGCAATCAAGAGACCCAGTACTTC.